Following are 3 T cell receptor beta chains from one sample sequenced in a study of beta chain features in type 1 diabetes. Investigators reverse transcribed all isolated RNA, so they sequenced expressed TCRB transcripts. Repertoires were generated with immunoSEQ multiplex PCR, while TCRdb's copy carries only in-frame clones and drops some. There are more than 120,000 clones in the sample; around 9.3% occur only once, and roughly 1.4% lies in the top ten. Sequenced: naive CD4+ T cells from blood. The receptors were gathered from a man aged 18 to 29 in good health.

This clone was recorded a few times. The CDR3 loop reads CASSYETTGGDTQYF. DNA for the CDR3: TGTGCCAGCAGTTATGAGACAACTGGCGGGGATACGCAGTATTTT. The chain carries TRBV6-5 and TRBJ2-3; D is perhaps TRBD2 (5 bases). Trimming shortened V by 3 bases and J by 6 bases, and 16 bases separated the two germline ends. CDR1 MNHEY and CDR2 SVGAGI come from the germline V gene. There are 15 residues in the CDR3.

As concerns this clone: Distinct nucleotide sequences in the sample also encode this CDR3. The chain recombines TRBV18 with TRBJ1-1; no reliable D call. The CDR3 loop spans 14 amino acids. From germline, CDR1 is KGHSH and CDR2 LQKENI. Trimming removed 2 bases from V and 2 bases from J, with 9 bases in between. CDR3 coding DNA: TGTGCCAGCTCACCAAGCCAGGAAAACACTGAAGCTTTCTTT. Translating it yields CASSPSQENTEAFF.

This rearrangement joins TRBV7-8 to TRBJ2-5; the match to TRBD2 covers 11 bases. This CDR3 has 17 residues. V was clipped by 1 base and J by 6 bases; unmatched bases: 10. Germline CDR1 SGHVS, CDR2 FQNEAQ. The CDR3 is CASSLEPSGGSWKTQYF. DNA of the CDR3: TGTGCCAGCAGCTTAGAGCCTAGCGGGGGGAGTTGGAAGACCCAGTACTTC.